These T cell receptor beta chains were read from a single sample in a study of cytomegalovirus exposure and HLA in healthy donors. Assay used: immunoSEQ multiplex PCR; TCRdb lists only in-frame clones, some missing. The table records 300,000 to 400,000 clones, roughly 90% of them present only once. The sequenced material came from PBMCs. These receptors came from a man aged 25-40 years in good health and CMV-seronegative. Both conserved end residues are part of each CDR3. The order of the fields is J gene, D gene, V gene, clone size, CDR3 protein, CDR3 DNA. The D gene is left open where the match is weak. Size values are once, few and many counts, or a class for expanded clones, and some rows have none.

>TRBJ1-4|.|TRBV7-2|.
CASSSPGREPNEKLFF
TGTGCCAGCAGTTCTCCTGGGAGAGAACCTAATGAAAAACTGTTTTTT
>TRBJ1-2|.|TRBV9|.
CASSVGGGTLYGYTF
TGTGCCAGCAGCGTAGGGGGAGGGACCCTCTATGGCTACACCTTC
>TRBJ2-5|.|TRBV5-1|.
CASSLGAVQETQYF
TGCGCCAGCAGCTTAGGTGCGGTCCAAGAGACCCAGTACTTC
>TRBJ2-5|.|TRBV5-5|.
CASSSYTGVQETQYF
TGTGCCAGCAGCTCATACACGGGGGTACAAGAGACCCAGTACTTC
>TRBJ2-7|.|TRBV5-1|.
CASSLGTGPWEQYF
TGCGCCAGCAGCTTGGGTACAGGGCCGTGGGAGCAGTACTTC
>TRBJ2-3|.|TRBV12-1|.
CASKLAEHTDTQYF
TGTGCCAGCAAACTAGCGGAACACACAGATACGCAGTATTTT
>TRBJ1-5|.|TRBV10-3|.
CAISESHSNQPQHF
TGTGCCATCAGTGAGTCTCATAGCAATCAGCCCCAGCATTTT
>TRBJ2-1|.|TRBV2|.
CASSPSFNSYNEQFF
TGTGCCAGCAGTCCTAGCTTCAACTCCTACAATGAGCAGTTCTTC
>TRBJ2-1|.|TRBV7-6|.
CASSLVLGRLELFF
TGTGCCAGCAGCTTAGTGTTAGGCAGGCTCGAGCTTTTCTTC
>TRBJ2-7|.|TRBV7-9|once
CASSPGQGSIKSYEQYF
TGTGCCAGCAGCCCAGGGCAGGGCTCCATTAAATCCTACGAGCAGTACTTC
>TRBJ1-1|.|TRBV5-4|.
CASSFAGTPNTEAFF
TGTGCCAGCAGTTTTGCCGGGACACCGAACACTGAAGCTTTCTTT
>TRBJ2-7|TRBD1|TRBV11-2|once
CASSLDGGQGTYEQYF
TGTGCCAGCAGCTTAGATGGGGGACAGGGAACCTACGAGCAGTACTTC
>TRBJ2-7|.|TRBV5-6|.
CASSLGIPAEQYF
TGTGCCAGCAGCCTCGGGATTCCCGCCGAGCAGTACTTC
>TRBJ2-2|TRBD2|TRBV29-1|.
CSVGLTSGGGGTGELFF
TGCAGCGTGGGATTAACTAGCGGGGGGGGCGGCACCGGGGAGCTGTTTTTT
>TRBJ2-1|TRBD1|TRBV5-6|.
CASSWDRSDEQFF
TGTGCCAGCAGCTGGGACAGGAGTGATGAGCAGTTCTTC
>TRBJ1-5|.|TRBV19|few
CASSSGFQPQHF
TGTGCCAGTAGTTCAGGGTTTCAGCCCCAGCATTTT
>TRBJ1-5|.|TRBV7-8|.
CASSAAGTSNQPQHF
TGTGCCAGCAGCGCTGCGGGCACTAGCAATCAGCCCCAGCATTTT
>TRBJ1-2|.|TRBV4-1|.
CATFGGADGYTF
TGCGCTACCTTTGGGGGGGCCGACGGCTACACCTTC
>TRBJ2-1|TRBD2|TRBV6-5|once
CASSYSSGVVYNEQFF
TGTGCCAGCAGTTATTCTAGCGGGGTGGTCTACAATGAGCAGTTCTTC
>TRBJ2-7|.|TRBV7-9|.
CASSLGLSYEQYF
TGTGCCAGCAGCTTGGGACTGTCCTACGAGCAGTACTTC
>TRBJ1-4|.|TRBV19|.
CASTLYGDEKLFF
TGTGCCAGTACCCTTTACGGGGATGAAAAACTGTTTTTT
>TRBJ2-3|.|TRBV27|.
CASSLEGVRTDTQYF
TGTGCCAGCAGTCTGGAAGGGGTCCGCACAGATACGCAGTATTTT
>TRBJ1-2|TRBD1|TRBV19|.
CASSLGGTVYGYTF
TGTGCCAGTAGCCTAGGAGGGACAGTCTATGGCTACACCTTC
>TRBJ1-1|TRBD1|TRBV5-4|once
CASSSRDRNTEAFF
TGTGCCAGCAGCTCCCGGGACAGGAACACTGAAGCTTTCTTT
>TRBJ2-3|TRBD1|TRBV25-1|.
CASDRGLGTQYF
TGTGCCAGCGACAGGGGATTGGGTACGCAGTATTTT
>TRBJ1-2|.|TRBV18|.
CASSPPIEDGYTF
TGTGCCAGCTCACCACCTATTGAGGATGGCTACACCTTC
>TRBJ2-5|.|TRBV5-1|.
CASSFGGRETQYF
TGCGCCAGCAGCTTTGGCGGCCGGGAGACCCAGTACTTC